The 19 T cell receptor beta chains reported below all come from one sample, sequenced in a study of OX40 agonist ivuxolimab in advanced cancers. Clones were sequenced by immunoSEQ multiplex PCR, and TCRdb holds only the in-frame ones, with some missing. Of tens of thousands of clones in the sample, roughly 88% were seen once. The specimen was CD4+ or CD8+ T cells sorted from blood, collected in a trial of the OX40 agonist ivuxolimab. The receptors come from an adult with an advanced solid tumor such as melanoma, head and neck, liver or kidney cancer.

This chain links TRBV28 with TRBJ1-2; 9 bases are shared with TRBD1. In germline, CDR1 is MDHEN, CDR2 SYDVKM. With 2 bases clipped from V and 2 bases from J, the junction kept 0 bases outside the gene matches. This CDR3 region has 14 residues. The CDR3 DNA is TGTGCCAGCAGTTTAGACAGGGGGAACTATGGCTACACCTTC. Translating gives CASSLDRGNYGYTF.

The gene calls are TRBV7-2 and TRBJ1-1; D unclear. The CDR3 sequence is 14 residues long. The V gene's germline CDR1 is SGHTA and CDR2 FQGNSA. The ends were cut back, 2 bases at V and 0 bases at J, with 7 bases in the middle. CDR3: CASSLRSMNTEAFF. CDR3 nucleotide sequence: TGTGCCAGCAGCTTACGCTCCATGAACACTGAAGCTTTCTTT. The variable domain in full, completed from reference TRBV7-2 and TRBJ1-1, reads GAGVSQSPSNKVTEKGKDVELRCDPISGHTALYWYRQSLGQGLEFLIYFQGNSAPDKSGLPSDRFSAERTGGSVSTLTIQRTQQEDSAVYLCASSLRSMNTEAFFGQGTRLTVV.

CDR3 protein: CASSPSGGANEQFF. The CDR3 DNA reads as TGCGCCAGCAGCCCCTCCGGGGGTGCGAACGAGCAGTTCTTC. This sequence joins TRBV5-1 and TRBJ2-1; TRBD2 is a possible D gene (6 bases). Germline CDR1 and CDR2: SGHRS and YFSETQ. The CDR3 runs to 14 residues. Trimming removed 4 bases from V and 10 bases from J, with 18 bases in between.

The chain employs TRBV25-1 and TRBJ1-2, with TRBD1 identical over 7 bases. The junction had 4 bases not matched to a gene; V was cut back by 6 bases and J by 3 bases. The CDR3 spans 13 residues. The germline V gene has CDR1 MGHDK and CDR2 SYGVNS. In DNA form, the CDR3 reads TGTGCCAGCAGCACACAGGGGCACTATGGCTACACCTTC. It is translated as CASSTQGHYGYTF.

J is TRBJ2-3 and V is TRBV7-3, with D unclear. Germline V gene sequence: CDR1 SGHTA, CDR2 FQGTGA. The V end lost 5 bases, the J end lost 0 bases, and 12 bases lay between the germline ends. The CDR3 extends over 15 amino acids. The CDR3 sequence is CASSPRAVSTDTQYF. Here the CDR3 DNA reads TGTGCCAGCAGCCCCCGAGCAGTTAGCACAGATACGCAGTATTTT.

The chain couples TRBV6-5 to TRBJ1-6, with unresolved D. CDR1 and CDR2 (germline): MNHEY, SVGAGI. The V and J ends lost 5 bases and 4 bases respectively, with 9 bases between them. The CDR3 has 14 amino acids. CDR3 protein: CASSGPIYNSPLHF. The CDR3 region has the DNA TGTGCCAGCAGTGGACCGATTTATAATTCACCCCTCCACTTT.

This clone was detected only once. The CDR3 reads CASSPPGADSPPSLELFF. DNA of the CDR3: TGTGCCAGTAGTCCTCCAGGGGCCGACTCCCCTCCGTCGTTGGAGCTGTTTTTT. The chain employs TRBV19 and TRBJ2-2; maybe TRBD1 (6 bases). The CDR3 is 18 residues long. V dropped 5 bases and J dropped 10 bases, with 29 bases sitting between them. Germline V gene lookup returns CDR1 LNHDA and CDR2 SQIVND (reference sequence).

This rearrangement joins TRBV19 to TRBJ2-7, with 9 positions matching TRBD2. The J segment lost 3 bases and the V segment lost 4 bases, leaving 4 bases of the junction unmatched. This CDR3 has 14 amino acids. The germline CDR1 and CDR2 sequences are LNHDA and SQIVND (reference sequence). CDR3 sequence reads: CASSNSGGFYEQYF. CDR3 nucleotides: TGTGCCAGTAGTAACAGCGGGGGGTTCTACGAGCAGTACTTC.

This chain joins TRBV6-1 and TRBJ1-2; no clear D gene. Trimming removed 6 bases from V and 5 bases from J, with 13 bases in between. Germline CDR1 MNHNS, CDR2 SASEGT. CDR3 length: 13 amino acids. The CDR3 DNA reads as TGTGCCAGCAGGTACCCACCCGGGTATGGCTACACCTTC. Protein sequence: CASRYPPGYGYTF.

The chain is built from TRBV14 and TRBJ2-1; no clear D gene. CDR3 length: 14 amino acids. The germline V gene has CDR1 SGHDN and CDR2 FVKESK. The V gene lost 4 bases and the J gene lost 5 bases, with 12 bases spanning the gap. CDR3 DNA sequence: TGTGCCAGCAGCCTTCCCATGGTGAACAATGAGCAGTTCTTC. It yields the protein CASSLPMVNNEQFF.

The rearrangement joins TRBV20-1 to TRBJ1-1, with no clear D. The CDR3 is 11 residues long. Between the trimmed V and J ends, which lost 6 bases and 3 bases, there was a span of 8 bases. The germline CDR1 and CDR2 sequences are DFQATT and SNEGSKA (reference sequence). DNA for the CDR3: TGCAGTGCGAGCGCGTACACTGAAGCTTTCTTT. Its protein is CSASAYTEAFF.

The rearrangement joins TRBV4-1 to TRBJ2-1, with 9 bases aligning to TRBD1. Germline V gene data show CDR1 as MGHRA and CDR2 as YSYEKL. Losses at the gene ends were 3 bases for V and 7 bases for J; bases not matched to a gene: 7. The CDR3 covers 15 residues. The CDR3 spells CASSQAGTGRNEQFF. CDR3 nucleotide sequence: TGCGCCAGCAGCCAGGCCGGGACAGGGCGGAATGAGCAGTTCTTC.

With regard to this clone: Other nucleotide sequences in the sample specify the same CDR3. The chain links TRBV19 to TRBJ1-3; possible D gene TRBD1, 5 bases. Looked up from germline, CDR1 is LNHDA and CDR2 is SQIVND (reference sequence). V was pared by 3 bases and J by 4 bases, with 13 bases between. The CDR3 loop spans 15 amino acids. CDR3 sequence: CASSIAQGAGNTIYF. The CDR3 DNA reads TGTGCCAGTAGTATCGCTCAGGGAGCAGGAAACACCATATATTTT.

The chain joins TRBV27 to TRBJ1-5; D is unresolved. Trimming removed 6 bases from V and 3 bases from J, with 15 bases in between. CDR1 is MNHEY, CDR2 SMNVEV, per germline (reference sequence). This CDR3 region has 15 residues. CDR3 in amino acids: CASSSGPRTNQPQHF. Written as DNA, the CDR3 is TGTGCCAGCAGCTCCGGGCCCCGTACCAATCAGCCCCAGCATTTT.

This clone occurred once. The J gene is TRBJ2-5, the V gene TRBV19, with TRBD2 matching 9 bases. This CDR3 contains 13 residues. J lost 7 bases, V lost 3 bases, and 3 bases had no gene match. Germline V gene data show CDR1 as LNHDA and CDR2 as SQIVND (reference sequence). In DNA form, the CDR3 reads TGTGCCAGTAGTATCTCGCGGGAGGGGACCCAGTACTTC. Amino acid sequence: CASSISREGTQYF.

The chain employs TRBV27 and TRBJ1-1; 8 positions agree with TRBD1. The CDR3 contains 13 residues. CDR1 and CDR2 (germline): MNHEY, SMNVEV (reference sequence). J gave up 10 bases and V 2 bases, and 6 bases lay outside the gene matches. The CDR3 DNA follows: TGTGCCAGCAGTTTACTACGACAGGGGACAGCTTTCTTT. This translates into CASSLLRQGTAFF.

V usage is TRBV28 and J usage is TRBJ2-3; D gene ambiguous. The germline V gene encodes CDR1 MDHEN and CDR2 SYDVKM. V was trimmed by 3 bases and J by 1 base, leaving 14 bases between them. CDR3 length: 16 amino acids. CDR3: CASSLGSYGGTDTQYF. DNA of the CDR3: TGTGCCAGCAGTTTGGGGTCCTATGGAGGCACAGATACGCAGTATTTT.

By share of the sample, this clone is medium-sized (0.01 to 0.1%). The DNA for the CDR3 is TGTGCCAGCAAGCAGGGACATTCCTACGAGCAGTACTTC. Translation: CASKQGHSYEQYF. This rearrangement joins TRBV6-5 to TRBJ2-7; possibly TRBD1 for D (6 bases). From germline, CDR1 is MNHEY and CDR2 SVGAGI. The CDR3 is made up of 13 amino acids. V was shortened by 7 bases and J by 1 base, with 11 bases between the two germline ends.

V gene TRBV6-1 combines with J gene TRBJ2-7; 9 nucleotides align to TRBD2. The V gene's germline CDR1 is MNHNS and CDR2 SASEGT. The CDR3 consists of 15 residues. V shed 7 bases, J shed 3 bases, and the junction held 10 bases outside the gene matches. CDR3 nucleotide sequence: TGTGCCAGCATCCCCCTGCGGGGGGGTAACTACGAGCAGTACTTC. This translates into CASIPLRGGNYEQYF.